The 27 T cell receptor beta chains reported below all come from one sample, sequenced in a study of shared clonotypes between healthy human individuals. In the naive CD8 group, cells lacked CD45RO and were positively selected for CCR7, so terminally differentiated effector memory CD45RA+ cells were left out. The protocol was immunoSEQ multiplex PCR, while the TCRdb copy is restricted to in-frame clones and leaves out a portion. The sample has 660,000 or so clones; about 96% are singletons. The sequenced material came from naive CD8+ T cells sorted from blood. These TCRs come from a woman aged 30 to 39 in good health.

A note on this clone: This sample includes further DNA sequences coding for the same CDR3. The V call is TRBV13, the J call TRBJ2-2, with D hard to call. V was cut by 6 bases and J by 2 bases, with 4 bases left in between. In germline, CDR1 is PRHDT, CDR2 FYEKMQ (reference sequence). The CDR3 is made up of 12 amino acids. This CDR3 reads CASSFNTGELFF. CDR3 nucleotide sequence: TGTGCCAGCAGTTTCAACACCGGGGAGCTGTTTTTT.

This clone was found a few times. The V and J genes are TRBV19 and TRBJ1-5; the match to TRBD1 covers 9 bases. Losses at the gene ends were 8 bases for V and 4 bases for J; bases not matched to a gene: 9. CDR1 and CDR2 from the germline V gene are LNHDA and SQIVND (reference sequence). The CDR3 consists of 15 residues. The CDR3 nucleotides read TGTGCCAGTGGGACAGGGACCGCACTAAATCAGCCCCAGCATTTT. Its translation: CASGTGTALNQPQHF.

J is TRBJ2-7 and V is TRBV27; the D is unclear. The length of the CDR3 is 14 residues. V was trimmed by 3 bases and J by 4 bases, leaving 13 bases between them. CDR1 is MNHEY, CDR2 SMNVEV, per germline (reference sequence). The CDR3 nucleotides are TGTGCCAGCAGTTTCTCCCCCGCAGCTTACGAGCAGTACTTC. It encodes CASSFSPAAYEQYF.

The V call is TRBV7-3, the J call TRBJ2-3; the match to TRBD1 covers 9 bases. CDR1 is SGHTA and CDR2 is FQGTGA in the germline V gene. This CDR3 is built from 15 residues. The junction had 3 bases not matched to a gene; V was cut back by 5 bases and J by 0 bases. CDR3 sequence reads: CASSTGGASTDTQYF. CDR3 DNA: TGTGCCAGCAGCACAGGGGGCGCAAGCACAGATACGCAGTATTTT.

This chain connects TRBV10-3 to TRBJ2-7, with D perhaps matching TRBD1 (6 bases). V was clipped by 6 bases and J by 3 bases, with 15 bases between them. Germline values: CDR1 ENHRY, CDR2 SYGVKD. The CDR3 has 14 residues. CDR3 DNA sequence: TGTGCCATCAGCCCAGGCAGGGGCGGCTACGAGCAGTACTTC. Its protein is CAISPGRGGYEQYF.

The gene calls are TRBV2 and TRBJ1-5; D is unresolved. With 1 base removed from V and 2 bases from J, the gap between germline ends came to 12 bases. The CDR3 runs 16 residues. CDR1 is SNHLY, CDR2 FYNNEI, per germline. The CDR3 loop reads CASSEVGSFRNQPQHF. The CDR3 DNA is TGTGCCAGCAGTGAAGTAGGAAGTTTTCGCAATCAGCCCCAGCATTTT.

With regard to this clone: Germline and junction disagree at one end, which may indicate a read error. Different DNA sequences within this sample yield the same CDR3. This sequence joins TRBV27 and TRBJ1-1; no clear D gene. There are 13 residues in the CDR3. Germline V CDR1 and CDR2: MNHEY, SMNVEV (reference sequence). The CDR3 nucleotides are TGTGCCAGCAGCTTATCTCGGGCTACTGAAGCTTTCTTT. Protein: CASSLSRATEAFF.

The V gene is TRBV19, the J gene TRBJ1-5; no clear D gene. Germline V lookup: CDR1 LNHDA, CDR2 SQIVND (reference sequence). Trimming pared 1 base from V and 7 bases from J, leaving 11 bases between. The CDR3 has 14 amino acids. The CDR3 loop is CASSIGLLGQPQHF. CDR3 bases: TGTGCCAGTAGTATAGGACTTCTAGGGCAGCCCCAGCATTTT. The whole variable domain, remainder taken from reference TRBV19 and TRBJ1-5, is DGGITQSPKYLFRKEGQNVTLSCEQNLNHDAMYWYRQDPGQGLRLIYYSQIVNDFQKGDIAEGYSVSREKKESFPLTVTSAQKNPTAFYLCASSIGLLGQPQHFGDGTRLSIL.

This clone was detected only once. The chain uses TRBV27 and TRBJ1-5, with D possibly matching TRBD1 (6 bases). Germline CDR1 MNHEY, CDR2 SMNVEV (reference sequence). The CDR3 sequence is 16 residues long. Trimming stripped 4 bases from V and 4 bases from J, with 17 bases between. DNA for the CDR3: TGTGCCAGCAGTTCACCTCCCGGGGGCATTAATCAGCCCCAGCATTTT. Its translation is CASSSPPGGINQPQHF.

This chain joins TRBV9 and TRBJ1-4; D perhaps matches TRBD1 (6 bases). Trimming cost V 3 bases and J 4 bases, with 13 bases left between them. CDR3 length: 15 amino acids. CDR1 and CDR2 (germline): SGDLS, YYNGEE. CDR3 protein: CASSAEGQRNEKLFF. The CDR3 nucleotides read TGTGCCAGCAGCGCAGAGGGACAACGTAATGAAAAACTGTTTTTT.

V is TRBV9 and J is TRBJ2-1, with TRBD2 as a possible D gene (6 bases). The germline V gene has CDR1 SGDLS and CDR2 YYNGEE. The V and J ends lost 2 bases and 3 bases respectively, with 9 bases between them. This CDR3 is 14 amino acids long. The chain's CDR3 is CASSVGLDYNEQFF. The CDR3 coding sequence is TGTGCCAGCAGCGTGGGACTGGACTACAATGAGCAGTTCTTC.

This sequence joins TRBV15 and TRBJ1-3; D may be TRBD1 (5 bases). This CDR3 is built from 16 residues. The V gene lost 1 base and the J gene lost 5 bases, with 15 bases spanning the gap. CDR1 is LNHNV and CDR2 is YYDKDF in the germline V gene (reference sequence). For the CDR3, the DNA is TGTGCCACCAGCAGAGCCCTCACAGGAATTAGAAACACCATATATTTT. Residues: CATSRALTGIRNTIYF. The full variable domain, completed using reference TRBV15 and TRBJ1-3, is DAMVIQNPRYQVTQFGKPVTLSCSQTLNHNVMYWYQQKSSQAPKLLFHYYDKDFNNEADTPDNFQSRRPNTSFCFLDIRSPGLGDTAMYLCATSRALTGIRNTIYFGEGSWLTVV.

The CDR3 nucleotides read TGTGCCAGTTCTAGCGGGTCTAGCACAGATACGCAGTATTTT. The encoded protein is CASSSGSSTDTQYF. J is TRBJ2-3 and V is TRBV5-6, with 8 bases fitting TRBD2. Germline V gene data show CDR1 as SGHDT and CDR2 as YYEEEE. This CDR3 has 14 residues. The trim removed 8 bases at V and 0 bases at J, leaving 5 bases unmatched.

The genes are TRBV7-9 and TRBJ2-7, with D perhaps matching TRBD1 or TRBD2 (5 bases each). Per germline, CDR1 SEHNR and CDR2 FQNEAQ (reference sequence). Deletions cut 5 bases from V and 3 bases from J, with 8 bases between. The CDR3 is made up of 12 amino acids. The CDR3 sequence: CASSRDDYEQYF. Written as DNA, the CDR3 is TGTGCCAGCAGCAGGGACGACTACGAGCAGTACTTC.

With regard to this clone: This sample also contains other DNA sequences that code for the same CDR3. V gene TRBV28 combines with J gene TRBJ2-2; D ambiguous. V was shortened by 6 bases and J by 3 bases, with 2 bases between the two germline ends. The CDR3 contains 11 residues. From germline, CDR1 is MDHEN and CDR2 SYDVKM. The DNA of the CDR3 is TGTGCCAGCAGCTACACCGGGGAGCTGTTTTTT. This codes for CASSYTGELFF.

Note on this clone: The same CDR3 can be traced to other DNA sequences in this sample. The CDR3 region has the DNA TGTGCCAGCAGTTTACTAGCGGGCCACTACGAGCAGTACTTC. Its translation: CASSLLAGHYEQYF. The chain recombines TRBV27 with TRBJ2-7, with TRBD2 identical over 8 bases. This CDR3 spans 14 amino acids. Germline V lookup: CDR1 MNHEY, CDR2 SMNVEV (reference sequence). With 2 bases clipped from V and 3 bases from J, the junction kept 3 bases outside the gene matches.

This clone came up once. This chain connects TRBV27 to TRBJ1-2; D may be TRBD1 (5 bases). Germline V gives CDR1 MNHEY, CDR2 SMNVEV (reference sequence). V gave up 5 bases and J gave up 4 bases, with 11 bases separating them. This CDR3 is built from 13 residues. The CDR3 DNA reads as TGTGCCAGCAGTAATTCCGGGGGCTATGGCTACACCTTC. This sequence encodes CASSNSGGYGYTF.

The chain has TRBV7-9 and TRBJ2-1, with TRBD1 matching 7 bases. Germline assignment: CDR1 SEHNR and CDR2 FQNEAQ (reference sequence). The CDR3 extends over 14 amino acids. The trim removed 4 bases at V and 4 bases at J, leaving 4 bases unmatched. The CDR3: CASSSGQTYNEQFF. As DNA, the CDR3 is TGTGCCAGCAGCTCGGGACAGACTTACAATGAGCAGTTCTTC.

In DNA, the CDR3 is TGTGCCTGTCTCGCCCCAGCTCGGACGAACACCGGGGAGCTGTTTTTT. This encodes CACLAPARTNTGELFF. The V and J genes are TRBV7-8 and TRBJ2-2, with unresolved D. V was shortened by 11 bases and J by 0 bases, with 19 bases between the two germline ends. The CDR3 runs 16 residues. The germline CDR1 and CDR2 sequences are SGHVS and FQNEAQ.

V gene TRBV9 combines with J gene TRBJ1-2; possible D gene TRBD1, 6 bases. V lost 0 bases, J lost 2 bases, and 11 bases lay in between. The germline V gene encodes CDR1 SGDLS and CDR2 YYNGEE. CDR3 length equals 15 residues. In DNA form, the CDR3 reads TGTGCCAGCAGCGTAGAGGGGGGGCTAAACTATGGCTACACCTTC. Translation: CASSVEGGLNYGYTF.

The chain carries TRBV5-1 and TRBJ2-5; TRBD1 aligns across 9 bases. Germline assignment: CDR1 SGHRS and CDR2 YFSETQ. The CDR3 is made up of 15 amino acids. After removal of 0 bases from V and 5 bases from J, the junction contained 5 bases not matched to a gene. The CDR3 region is CASSLVTGGDETQYF. In nucleotides, the CDR3 is TGCGCCAGCAGCTTGGTGACAGGGGGGGACGAGACCCAGTACTTC.

This chain links TRBV27 with TRBJ1-6; D gene uncertain. There are 12 residues in the CDR3. V lost 4 bases and J lost 11, with 9 bases in between. The germline V gene encodes CDR1 MNHEY and CDR2 SMNVEV (reference sequence). The CDR3 is CASSSRQAPLHF. Written as DNA, the CDR3 is TGTGCCAGCAGTTCCCGGCAGGCACCCCTCCACTTT.

The chain combines TRBV7-9 with TRBJ2-7; TRBD1 aligns across 7 bases. This CDR3 region has 15 residues. The J segment lost 0 bases and the V segment lost 1 base, leaving 3 bases of the junction unmatched. Germline values: CDR1 SEHNR, CDR2 FQNEAQ (reference sequence). In DNA, the CDR3 is TGTGCCAGCAGCTTAGTACAGGGGCCCTCCTACGAGCAGTACTTC. This gives the protein CASSLVQGPSYEQYF. The full variable domain, its missing parts supplied by reference TRBV7-9 and TRBJ2-7, is DTGVSQNPRHKITKRGQNVTFRCDPISEHNRLYWYRQTLGQGPEFLTYFQNEAQLEKSRLLSDRFSAERPKGSFSTLEIQRTEQGDSAMYLCASSLVQGPSYEQYFGPGTRLTVT.

The rearrangement links TRBV7-6 to TRBJ2-7, with 10 bases aligning to TRBD2. CDR1 is SGHVS, CDR2 FNYEAQ, per germline. V gave up 6 bases and J gave up 4 bases; unmatched junction bases: 6. The CDR3 runs 14 residues. In nucleotides, the CDR3 is TGTGCCAGCAGTCTAGCGGGAGTGGGGTACGAGCAGTACTTC. This codes for CASSLAGVGYEQYF.

The chain recombines TRBV5-4 with TRBJ2-2; 7 bases align to TRBD2. The CDR3 is 15 residues long. Trimming took 4 bases from V and 0 from J; bases not matched to a gene: 3. The germline V gene has CDR1 SGHNT and CDR2 YYREEE (reference sequence). CDR3 sequence reads: CASSGAGPNTGELFF. The CDR3 nucleotides read TGTGCCAGCAGCGGAGCGGGGCCGAACACCGGGGAGCTGTTTTTT.

The rearrangement links TRBV13 to TRBJ1-4, with TRBD1 matching 7 bases. The CDR3 covers 14 residues. After removal of 7 bases from V and 8 bases from J, the junction contained 10 bases not matched to a gene. Per the germline V gene, CDR1 is PRHDT and CDR2 is FYEKMQ (reference sequence). CDR3 bases: TGTGCCAGCATCAAGAGGGGGCGAAGCGAAAAACTGTTTTTT. Translated, it gives CASIKRGRSEKLFF.

The chain has TRBV29-1 and TRBJ2-7; 9 bases agree with TRBD1. Unmatched junction bases numbered 7, after V lost 6 bases and J lost 4 bases. This CDR3 has 13 amino acids. Germline values: CDR1 SQVTM, CDR2 ANQGSEA. The CDR3: CSVFTGGHYEQYF. The CDR3 DNA sequence: TGCAGCGTCTTTACAGGGGGCCATTACGAGCAGTACTTC.